This T cell receptor beta chain was profiled in a study of T cell responses to AZD1222 COVID-19 vaccine. The trim removed 4 bases at V and 0 bases at J, leaving 11 bases unmatched. The CDR3 is 20 residues long. Germline V gives CDR1 SGDLS, CDR2 YYNGEE. This clone was recorded only once. TCRdb's table, derived via immunoSEQ multiplex PCR, lists solely in-frame clones and lacks some. The sample lists some 140,000 clones; around 90% were seen once. The source material was peripheral blood, sampled on day 0 of AZD1222 vaccination. The rearrangement links TRBV9 to TRBJ2-1, with 15 nucleotides matching TRBD2. The TCR originated in an adult in good health. CDR3 sequence reads: CASSNSGTSGGTSSYNEQFF. The CDR3 DNA is TGTGCCAGCAGCAACTCCGGGACTAGCGGGGGGACGAGCTCCTACAATGAGCAGTTCTTC.